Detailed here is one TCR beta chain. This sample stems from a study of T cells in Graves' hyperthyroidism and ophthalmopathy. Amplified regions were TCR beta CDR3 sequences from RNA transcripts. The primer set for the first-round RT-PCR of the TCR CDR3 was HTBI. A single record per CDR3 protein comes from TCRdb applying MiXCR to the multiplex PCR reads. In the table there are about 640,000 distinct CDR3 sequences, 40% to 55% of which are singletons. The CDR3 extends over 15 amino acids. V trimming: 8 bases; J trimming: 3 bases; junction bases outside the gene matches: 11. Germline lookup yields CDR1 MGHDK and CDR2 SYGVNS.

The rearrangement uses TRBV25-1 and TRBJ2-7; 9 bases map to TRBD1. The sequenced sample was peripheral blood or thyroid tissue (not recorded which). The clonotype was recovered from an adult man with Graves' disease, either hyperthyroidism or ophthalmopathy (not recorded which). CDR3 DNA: TGTGCCAGCGGTCCAGGACAGGGGTCGGGCTACGAGCAGTACTTC. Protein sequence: CASGPGQGSGYEQYF.